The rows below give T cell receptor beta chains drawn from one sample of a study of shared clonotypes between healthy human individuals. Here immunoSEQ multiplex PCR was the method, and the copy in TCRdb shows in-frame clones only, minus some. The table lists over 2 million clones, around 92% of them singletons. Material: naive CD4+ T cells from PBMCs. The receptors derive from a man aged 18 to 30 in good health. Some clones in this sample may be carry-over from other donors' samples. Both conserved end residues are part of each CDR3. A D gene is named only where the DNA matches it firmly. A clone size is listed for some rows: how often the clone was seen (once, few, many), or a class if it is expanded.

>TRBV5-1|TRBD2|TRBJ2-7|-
CASSLAVGGRDEQYF
TGCGCCAGCAGCTTGGCCGTAGGCGGGAGGGACGAGCAGTACTTC
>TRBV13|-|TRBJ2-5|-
CASSFRVVGIEETQYF
TGTGCCAGCAGCTTTAGGGTGGTCGGGATAGAAGAGACCCAGTACTTC
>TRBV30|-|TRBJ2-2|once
CAWSVSYVGGELFF
TGTGCCTGGAGTGTGAGCTATGTGGGCGGGGAGCTGTTTTTT
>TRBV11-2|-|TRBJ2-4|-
CASSLERFVGKNIQYF
TGTGCCAGCAGCTTAGAGAGGTTTGTGGGCAAAAACATTCAGTACTTC
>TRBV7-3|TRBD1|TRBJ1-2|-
CASSSGQGSYGYTF
TGTGCCAGCAGCTCCGGACAGGGTTCCTATGGCTACACCTTC
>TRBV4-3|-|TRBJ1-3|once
CASSPTHGRGSSGNTIYF
TGCGCCAGCAGCCCGACCCATGGCAGGGGAAGCTCTGGAAACACCATATATTTT
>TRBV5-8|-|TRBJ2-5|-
CASSLGISGETQYF
TGTGCCAGCAGCTTGGGTATTAGCGGAGAGACCCAGTACTTC
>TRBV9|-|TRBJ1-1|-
CASSPGESLSPMNTEAFF
TGTGCCAGCTCGCCCGGCGAGTCCCTTAGCCCCATGAACACTGAAGCTTTCTTT
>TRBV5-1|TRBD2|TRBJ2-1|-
CASSLMTSGSLDEQFF
TGCGCCAGCAGCCTTATGACTAGCGGGAGTCTTGATGAGCAGTTCTTC
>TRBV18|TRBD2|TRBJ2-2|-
CASSLAAGTSTGELFF
TGTGCCAGCTCACTAGCAGCCGGGACTAGTACCGGGGAGCTGTTTTTT
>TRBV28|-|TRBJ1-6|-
CASNFGQLYNSPLHF
TGTGCCAGCAACTTCGGGCAGTTGTATAATTCACCCCTCCACTTT
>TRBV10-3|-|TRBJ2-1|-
CAIFGVDQFF
TGTGCCATCTTCGGGGTAGATCAGTTCTTC
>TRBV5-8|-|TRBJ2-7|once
CASSVLRFSGVYEQYF
TGTGCCAGCAGCGTTCTCCGGTTTAGCGGAGTATACGAGCAGTACTTC
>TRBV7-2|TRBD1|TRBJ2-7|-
CASSSRTGWHYEQYF
TGTGCCAGCAGCTCAAGGACAGGGTGGCACTACGAGCAGTACTTC
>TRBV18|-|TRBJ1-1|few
CASSLSAGADTEAFF
TGTGCCAGCTCACTCTCCGCAGGGGCAGACACTGAAGCTTTCTTT
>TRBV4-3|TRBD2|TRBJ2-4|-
CASSQDYWREGPNIQYF
TGCGCCAGCAGCCAAGATTATTGGCGGGAGGGCCCTAACATTCAGTACTTC
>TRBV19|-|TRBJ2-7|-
CATRGYNEQYF
TGTGCCACCCGGGGGTACAACGAGCAGTACTTC
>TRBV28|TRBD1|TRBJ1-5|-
CASSFIQGSVGSQPQHF
TGTGCCAGCAGTTTTATACAGGGGTCTGTTGGCAGTCAGCCCCAGCATTTT